A single sample gave rise to the 7 T cell receptor beta chains below, sequenced in a study of diagnostic markers for celiac disease. TCRdb re-called the reads and catalogs CDR3 proteins one per entry, DNA excluded. The sample holds about 7,500 distinct CDR3 sequences. Sequencing input: either unsorted cells or a sorted T cell fraction (not recorded which). The receptors originated from a human donor. This table probably holds off-target reads from a library built for another chain.

The chain recombines TRBV20-1 with TRBJ2-7; TCRdb names TRBD1, which stays unverified in the absence of DNA. The CDR3 runs to 18 residues. Germline CDR1 reads DFQATT; CDR2 reads SNEGSKA (reference sequence). The CDR3 protein is CSARDPMSGTVTSYEQYF.

The V gene is TRBV5-1, the J gene TRBJ2-1; TCRdb lists TRBD1, though no DNA is available to test this call. CDR3 length: 13 amino acids. Germline CDR1 reads SGHRS; CDR2 reads YFSETQ. The CDR3: CASSVGGGNEQFF. Looking up the rest from reference TRBV5-1 and TRBJ2-1 gives the full variable domain: KAGVTQTPRYLIKTRGQQVTLSCSPISGHRSVSWYQQTPGQGLQFLFEYFSETQRNKGNFPGRFSGRQFSNSRSEMNVSTLELGDSALYLCASSVGGGNEQFFGPGTRLTVL.

This chain links TRBV29-1 with TRBJ2-1; the TRBD2 assignment by TCRdb is unverifiable without DNA. The CDR3 is 12 residues long. The germline CDR1 and CDR2 sequences are SQVTM and ANQGSEA. The CDR3 here is CSVTSGTNEQFF.

The chain recombines TRBV29-1 with TRBJ2-1; TCRdb selects TRBD2, and the lack of DNA leaves this call unchecked. The CDR3 contains 15 residues. Per germline, CDR1 SQVTM and CDR2 ANQGSEA. CDR3 sequence: CSLYRTSGTYNEQFF.

This rearrangement joins TRBV5-5 to TRBJ2-3; TCRdb's assignment of TRBD1 cannot be checked, as there is no DNA. From germline, CDR1 is SGHKS and CDR2 YYEKEE (reference sequence). The CDR3 has 13 amino acids. CDR3 sequence reads: CASSSPRTGLQYF.

Judged by frequency, this clonotype is large. The CDR3 sequence is CASSQEAGLATGEQYF. The J gene is TRBJ2-7, the V gene TRBV4-1; TCRdb selects TRBD2, and the lack of DNA leaves this call unchecked. This CDR3 is 16 amino acids long. Germline V gene sequence: CDR1 MGHRA, CDR2 YSYEKL.

The chain is built from TRBV27 and TRBJ2-5. The germline V gene encodes CDR1 MNHEY and CDR2 SMNVEV (reference sequence). This CDR3 spans 13 amino acids. CDR3 in amino acids: CASSKMYQETQYF.